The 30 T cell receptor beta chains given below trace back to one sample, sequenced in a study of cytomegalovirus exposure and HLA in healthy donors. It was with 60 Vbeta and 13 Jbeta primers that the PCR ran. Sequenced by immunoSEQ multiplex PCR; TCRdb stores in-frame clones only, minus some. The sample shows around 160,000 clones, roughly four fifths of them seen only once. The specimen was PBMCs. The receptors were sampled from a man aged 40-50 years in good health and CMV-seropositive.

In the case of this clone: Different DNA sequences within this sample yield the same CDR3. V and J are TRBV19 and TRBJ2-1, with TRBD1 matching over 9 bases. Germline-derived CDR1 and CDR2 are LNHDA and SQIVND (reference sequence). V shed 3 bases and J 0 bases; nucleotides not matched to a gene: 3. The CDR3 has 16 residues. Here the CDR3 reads CASSIGTGSSYNEQFF. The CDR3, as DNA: TGTGCCAGTAGTATCGGGACAGGGAGCTCCTACAATGAGCAGTTCTTC. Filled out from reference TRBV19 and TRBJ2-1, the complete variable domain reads DGGITQSPKYLFRKEGQNVTLSCEQNLNHDAMYWYRQDPGQGLRLIYYSQIVNDFQKGDIAEGYSVSREKKESFPLTVTSAQKNPTAFYLCASSIGTGSSYNEQFFGPGTRLTVL.

CDR3 in DNA: TGTGCCAGCAGTCCCCTAGGGACAAGGAACTACGAGCAGTACTTC. This translates into CASSPLGTRNYEQYF. The chain uses TRBV27 and TRBJ2-5; maybe TRBD1 (6 bases). The DNA end lines up better with TRBJ2-7; the J call may be wrong. CDR3 length: 15 amino acids. Per the germline V gene, CDR1 is MNHEY and CDR2 is SMNVEV (reference sequence).

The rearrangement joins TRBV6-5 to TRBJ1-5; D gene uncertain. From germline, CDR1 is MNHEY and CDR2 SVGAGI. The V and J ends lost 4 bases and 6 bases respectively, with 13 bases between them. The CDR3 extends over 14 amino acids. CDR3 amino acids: CASSSHLEGQPQHF. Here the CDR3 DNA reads TGTGCCAGCAGTTCCCATTTGGAGGGTCAGCCCCAGCATTTT.

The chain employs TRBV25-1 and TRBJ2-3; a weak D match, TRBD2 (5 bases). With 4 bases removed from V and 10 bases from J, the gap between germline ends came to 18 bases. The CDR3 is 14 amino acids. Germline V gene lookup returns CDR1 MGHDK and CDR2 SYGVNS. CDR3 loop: CASSASGGPAPQYF. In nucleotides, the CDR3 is TGTGCCAGCAGTGCGAGCGGCGGCCCAGCTCCGCAGTATTTT.

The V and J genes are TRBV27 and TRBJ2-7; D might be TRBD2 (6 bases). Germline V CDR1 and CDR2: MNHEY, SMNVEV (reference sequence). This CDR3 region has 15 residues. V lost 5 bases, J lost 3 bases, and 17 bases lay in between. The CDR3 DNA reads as TGTGCCAGCAGTGTCAGGCGGGGTTCTTTCTACGAGCAGTACTTC. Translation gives CASSVRRGSFYEQYF.

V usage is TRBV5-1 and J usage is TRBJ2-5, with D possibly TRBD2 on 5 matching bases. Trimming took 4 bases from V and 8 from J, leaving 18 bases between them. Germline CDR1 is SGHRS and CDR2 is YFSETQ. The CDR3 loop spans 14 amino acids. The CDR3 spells CASSPQEARDTQYF. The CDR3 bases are TGCGCCAGCAGCCCTCAGGAGGCAAGAGACACCCAGTACTTC.

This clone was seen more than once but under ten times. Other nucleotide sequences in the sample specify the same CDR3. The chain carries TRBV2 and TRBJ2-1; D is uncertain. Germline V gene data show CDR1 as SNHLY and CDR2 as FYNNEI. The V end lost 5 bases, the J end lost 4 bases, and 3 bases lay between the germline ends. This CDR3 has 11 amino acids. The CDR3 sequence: CASSPYNEQFF. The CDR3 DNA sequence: TGTGCCAGCAGTCCATACAATGAGCAGTTCTTC.

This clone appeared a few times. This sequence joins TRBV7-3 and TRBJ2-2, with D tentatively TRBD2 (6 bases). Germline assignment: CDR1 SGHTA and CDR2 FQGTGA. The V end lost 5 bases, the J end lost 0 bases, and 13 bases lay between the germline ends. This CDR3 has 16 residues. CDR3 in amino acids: CASSRTGGANTGELFF. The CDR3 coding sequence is TGTGCCAGCAGCCGTACCGGCGGGGCGAACACCGGGGAGCTGTTTTTT.

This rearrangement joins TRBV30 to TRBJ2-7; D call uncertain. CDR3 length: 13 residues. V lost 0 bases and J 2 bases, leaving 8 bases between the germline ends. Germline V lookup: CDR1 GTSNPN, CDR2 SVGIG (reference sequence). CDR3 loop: CAWSVLRTYEQYF. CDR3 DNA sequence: TGTGCCTGGAGTGTTTTGCGAACCTACGAGCAGTACTTC.

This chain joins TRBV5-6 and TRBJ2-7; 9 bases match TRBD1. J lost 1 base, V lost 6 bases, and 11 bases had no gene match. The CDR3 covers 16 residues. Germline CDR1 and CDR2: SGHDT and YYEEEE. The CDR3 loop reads CASITIRDRDSYEQYF. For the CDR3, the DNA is TGTGCCAGCATCACCATCAGGGACAGGGATTCCTACGAGCAGTACTTC.

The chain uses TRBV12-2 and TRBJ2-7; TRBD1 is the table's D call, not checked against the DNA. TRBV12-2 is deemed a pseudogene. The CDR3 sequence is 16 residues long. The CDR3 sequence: CASRLEIVVTDHEQYF. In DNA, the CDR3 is TGTGCAAGTCGCTTAGAGATTGTGGTGACAGATCACGAGCAGTACTTC.

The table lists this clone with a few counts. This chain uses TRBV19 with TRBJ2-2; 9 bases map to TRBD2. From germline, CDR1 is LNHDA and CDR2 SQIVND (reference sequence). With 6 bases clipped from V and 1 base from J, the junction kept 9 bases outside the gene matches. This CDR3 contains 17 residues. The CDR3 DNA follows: TGTGCCAGTAGCAACCGAGTAGCGGGGGTGAACACCGGGGAGCTGTTTTTT. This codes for CASSNRVAGVNTGELFF. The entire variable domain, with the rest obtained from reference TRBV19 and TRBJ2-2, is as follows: DGGITQSPKYLFRKEGQNVTLSCEQNLNHDAMYWYRQDPGQGLRLIYYSQIVNDFQKGDIAEGYSVSREKKESFPLTVTSAQKNPTAFYLCASSNRVAGVNTGELFFGEGSRLTVL.

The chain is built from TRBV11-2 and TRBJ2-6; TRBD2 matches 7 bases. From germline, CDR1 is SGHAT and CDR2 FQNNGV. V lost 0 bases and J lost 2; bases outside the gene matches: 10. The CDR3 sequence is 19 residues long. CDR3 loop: CASSLDGRLASPGANVLTF. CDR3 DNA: TGTGCCAGCAGCTTAGACGGAAGACTAGCCTCCCCTGGGGCCAACGTCCTGACTTTC.

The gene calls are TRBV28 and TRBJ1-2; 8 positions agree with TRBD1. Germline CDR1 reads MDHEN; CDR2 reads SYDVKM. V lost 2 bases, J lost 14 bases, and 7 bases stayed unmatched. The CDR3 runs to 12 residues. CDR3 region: CASSLPGTGWTF. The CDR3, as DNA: TGTGCCAGCAGTTTACCCGGGACAGGATGGACCTTC.

CDR3 sequence (DNA): TGTGCCAGCGTACAGGGGTGGAGCGCCTACGAGCAGTACTTC. Amino acids: CASVQGWSAYEQYF. This chain joins TRBV6-1 and TRBJ2-7; TRBD1 agrees at 7 bases. CDR3 length: 14 amino acids. V was pared by 8 bases and J by 2 bases, with 9 bases of the junction left unmatched. CDR1 is MNHNS and CDR2 is SASEGT in the germline V gene.

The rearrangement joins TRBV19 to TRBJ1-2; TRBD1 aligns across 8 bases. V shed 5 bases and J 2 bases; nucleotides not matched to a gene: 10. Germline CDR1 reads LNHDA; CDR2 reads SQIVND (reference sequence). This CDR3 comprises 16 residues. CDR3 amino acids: CASSQDRGVINYGYTF. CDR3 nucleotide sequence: TGTGCCAGTAGTCAAGACAGGGGAGTTATCAACTATGGCTACACCTTC.

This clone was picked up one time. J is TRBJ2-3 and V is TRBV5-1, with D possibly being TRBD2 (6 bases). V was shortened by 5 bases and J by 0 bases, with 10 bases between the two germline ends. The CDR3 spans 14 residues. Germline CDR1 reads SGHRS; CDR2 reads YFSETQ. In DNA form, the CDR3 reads TGCGCCAGCAGGGAGGGTTCTAGCACAGATACGCAGTATTTT. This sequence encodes CASREGSSTDTQYF.

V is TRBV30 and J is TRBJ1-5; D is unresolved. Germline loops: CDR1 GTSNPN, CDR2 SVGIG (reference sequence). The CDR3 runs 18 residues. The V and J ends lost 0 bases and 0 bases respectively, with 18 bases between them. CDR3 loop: CAWSVLSLGRDSNQPQHF. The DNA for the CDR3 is TGTGCCTGGAGTGTTCTTTCCTTGGGGAGGGATAGCAATCAGCCCCAGCATTTT.

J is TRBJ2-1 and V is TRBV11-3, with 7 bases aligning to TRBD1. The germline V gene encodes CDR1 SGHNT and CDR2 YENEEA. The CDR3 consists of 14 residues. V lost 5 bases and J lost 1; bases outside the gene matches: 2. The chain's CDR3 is CASSRQGSYNEQFF. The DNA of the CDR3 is TGTGCCAGCAGCCGACAGGGTTCCTACAATGAGCAGTTCTTC.

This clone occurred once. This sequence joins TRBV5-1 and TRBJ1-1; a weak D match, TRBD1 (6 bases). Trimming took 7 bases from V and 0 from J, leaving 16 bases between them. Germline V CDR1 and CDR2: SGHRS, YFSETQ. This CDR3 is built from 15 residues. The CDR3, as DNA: TGCGCCAGCCGAACACTGGGGGCATTGAACACTGAAGCTTTCTTT. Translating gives CASRTLGALNTEAFF.

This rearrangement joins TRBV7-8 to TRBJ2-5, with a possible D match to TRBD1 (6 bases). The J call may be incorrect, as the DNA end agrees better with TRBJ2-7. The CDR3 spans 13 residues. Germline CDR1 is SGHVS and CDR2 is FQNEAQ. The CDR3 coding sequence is TGTGCCAGCAGCTTAACAGGGTTCTACGAGCAGTACTTC. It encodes CASSLTGFYEQYF.

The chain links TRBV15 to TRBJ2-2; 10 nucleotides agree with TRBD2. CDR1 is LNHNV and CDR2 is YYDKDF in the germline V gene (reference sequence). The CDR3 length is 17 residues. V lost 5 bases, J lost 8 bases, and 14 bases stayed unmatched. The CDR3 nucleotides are TGTGCCACCAGCGCCGGGACTAGCGACCCCTTACGGGGGGAGCTGTTTTTT. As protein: CATSAGTSDPLRGELFF.

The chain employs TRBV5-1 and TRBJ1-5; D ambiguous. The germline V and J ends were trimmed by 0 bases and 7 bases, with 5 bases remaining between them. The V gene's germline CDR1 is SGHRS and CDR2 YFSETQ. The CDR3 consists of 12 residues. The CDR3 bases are TGCGCCAGCAGCTTGGACGGGCAGCCCCAGCATTTT. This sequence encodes CASSLDGQPQHF.

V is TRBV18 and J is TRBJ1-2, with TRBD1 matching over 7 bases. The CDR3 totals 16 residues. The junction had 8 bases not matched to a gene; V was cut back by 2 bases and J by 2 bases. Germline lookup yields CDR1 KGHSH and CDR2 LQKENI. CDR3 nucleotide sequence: TGTGCCAGCTCACCAAACTTGGGGACAGAGAACTATGGCTACACCTTC. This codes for CASSPNLGTENYGYTF.

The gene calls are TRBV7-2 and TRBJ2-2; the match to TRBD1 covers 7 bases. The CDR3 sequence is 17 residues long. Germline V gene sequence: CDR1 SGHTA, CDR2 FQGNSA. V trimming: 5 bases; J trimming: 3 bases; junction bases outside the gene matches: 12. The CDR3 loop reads CASSVSPAGTDTGELFF. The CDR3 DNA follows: TGTGCCAGCAGCGTCTCCCCCGCCGGGACAGACACCGGGGAGCTGTTTTTT.

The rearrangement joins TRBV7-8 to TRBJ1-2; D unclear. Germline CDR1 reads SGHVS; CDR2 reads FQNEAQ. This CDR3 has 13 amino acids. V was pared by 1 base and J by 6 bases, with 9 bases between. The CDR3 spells CASSLVAQNGYTF. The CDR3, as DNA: TGTGCCAGCAGCTTAGTGGCTCAGAATGGCTACACCTTC.

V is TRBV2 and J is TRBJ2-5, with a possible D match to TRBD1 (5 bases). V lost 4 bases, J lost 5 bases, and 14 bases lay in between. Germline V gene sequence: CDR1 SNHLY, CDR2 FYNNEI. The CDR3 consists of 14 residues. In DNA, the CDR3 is TGTGCCAGCAGTGGCCAGGGAATCGGGGAGACCCAGTACTTC. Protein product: CASSGQGIGETQYF. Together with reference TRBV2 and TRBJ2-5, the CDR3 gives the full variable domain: EPEVTQTPSHQVTQMGQEVILRCVPISNHLYFYWYRQILGQKVEFLVSFYNNEISEKSEIFDDQFSVERPDGSNFTLKIRSTKLEDSAMYFCASSGQGIGETQYFGPGTRLLVL.

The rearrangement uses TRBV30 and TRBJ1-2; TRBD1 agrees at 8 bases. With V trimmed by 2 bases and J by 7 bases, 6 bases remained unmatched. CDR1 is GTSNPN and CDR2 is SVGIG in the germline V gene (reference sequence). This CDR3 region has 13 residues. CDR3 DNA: TGTGCCTGGAGTACAGGGGGGTTCGGTGGCTACACCTTC. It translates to CAWSTGGFGGYTF.

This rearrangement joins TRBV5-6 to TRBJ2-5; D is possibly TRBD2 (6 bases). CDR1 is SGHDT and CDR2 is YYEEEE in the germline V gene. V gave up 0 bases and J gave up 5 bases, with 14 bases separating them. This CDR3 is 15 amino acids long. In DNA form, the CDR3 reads TGTGCCAGCAGCTTGGAAGGCCCCGCGGGGGAGACCCAGTACTTC. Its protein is CASSLEGPAGETQYF.

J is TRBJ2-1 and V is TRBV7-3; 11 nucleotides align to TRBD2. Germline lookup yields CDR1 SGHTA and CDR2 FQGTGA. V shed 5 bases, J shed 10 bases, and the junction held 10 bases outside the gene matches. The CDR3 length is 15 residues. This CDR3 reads CASSPTSGRVGEQFF. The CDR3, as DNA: TGTGCCAGCAGCCCAACTAGCGGGAGAGTAGGGGAGCAGTTCTTC.